Detailed here is one T cell receptor (beta chain). The antigen is not known. The CDR3 loop spans 19 amino acids. Germline-derived CDR1 and CDR2 are MGHRA and YSYEKL. Germline trimming cut 0 bases from V and 0 bases from J; bases unmatched to any gene: 10. Sorting of unstimulated PBMCs yielded separate CD3+CD4+ and CD3+CD8+ fractions. The data are from a study of T cell clones after liver transplantation. Study background: Without induction therapy, subjects received standard immunosuppression until 12-24 months post-transplant.

Libraries were prepared by immunoSEQ multiplex PCR; TCRdb keeps only in-frame clonotypes and omits some of them. The sample has under 130,000 clones, about 80% seen once. Study-wide results and caveats: Conclusions were preliminary, with small, heterogeneous patient groups.

The clonotype comes from a human patient who received a liver transplant. Part of the T cells may come from the graft donor. The chain uses TRBV4-1 and TRBJ1-3; 8 bases agree with TRBD1. The sequencing here drew on CD4+ T cells from blood, taken around 4 years after liver transplant. For the CDR3, the DNA is TGCGCCAGCAGCCAAGACCGTAGGACAGGGTCCAGCTCTGGAAACACCATATATTTT. It encodes CASSQDRRTGSSSGNTIYF.